The sequence of this T cell receptor (beta chain) was determined in a study of CD8+ T cells in alopecia areata. Study-wide background: Patients in the treated group were given tofacitinib by mouth, 5 to 10 mg twice a day. Tofacitinib exposure lasted 6 to 18 months, followed by 6 months off drug. Study outcomes and limitations: Researchers report lesional scalp, most notably alopecia totalis/universalis, outstripped normal scalp in clonality.

Sequencing templates came from extracted RNA that was reverse transcribed into cDNA. The assay was immunoSEQ multiplex PCR, and TCRdb's table has in-frame clones only and misses some. The table lists under 300,000 clones, around three fifths of them singletons, with about 0.88% in the top ten. CDR1 is MNHEY, CDR2 SVGAGI, per germline. Trimming removed 7 bases at V and 2 bases at J, with 11 bases between. This CDR3 has 13 residues. To note about this clone: Its antigen remains unidentified.

Stated treatment: oral pan-JAK inhibitor, 5-10 mg twice daily. The sequence derives from a human donor with alopecia areata. V and J are TRBV6-5 and TRBJ1-2; no reliable D call. The source material was CD4+ T cells sorted from blood, sampled around week 54, from a patient treated with tofacitinib. DNA of the CDR3: TGTGCCAGCATGTTGTCCAGAAACTATGGCTACACCTTC. It encodes CASMLSRNYGYTF.